These T cell receptor beta chains were read from a single sample in a study of T cells in Graves' hyperthyroidism and ophthalmopathy. TCRdb passed the multiplex PCR reads through MiXCR, listing each CDR3 protein once. The data show about 520,000 distinct CDR3 sequences, under 25% seen once. Sequenced: blood. Source of these receptors: a man younger than 35 with Graves' hyperthyroidism. The CDR3 runs from the conserved cysteine through the conserved F or W. A D gene is named only where the DNA matches it firmly. For some rows the clone size is stated as once, few or many, or as a class when expanded; others skip it.

clone size	V gene	J gene	D gene	CDR3 protein	CDR3 DNA
many	TRBV2	TRBJ1-2	-	CASSEARSGTRFF	TGTGCCAGCAGTGAAGCGCGATCTGGGACTCGATTCTTC
few	TRBV20-1	TRBJ2-4	-	CSARDGRRVAKNIQYF	TGCAGTGCTAGAGACGGACGGAGGGTAGCCAAAAACATTCAGTACTTC
-	TRBV15	TRBJ1-5	TRBD1	CATSRSGQRNQPQHF	TGTGCCACCAGCAGATCGGGACAGCGTAATCAGCCCCAGCATTTT
many	TRBV2	TRBJ1-5	-	CASSEGMNQPQHF	TGTGCCAGCAGTGAGGGTATGAATCAGCCCCAGCATTTT
many	TRBV20-1	TRBJ1-1	TRBD1	CSASTGGNTEAFF	TGCAGTGCTTCGACAGGGGGGAACACTGAAGCTTTCTTT
many	TRBV10-3	TRBJ1-2	-	CAIFSDYGYTF	TGTGCCATCTTCTCTGACTATGGCTACACCTTC
few	TRBV13	TRBJ2-7	-	CASSPRAAAAEQYF	TGTGCCAGCAGCCCCCGGGCCGCCGCTGCCGAGCAGTACTTC
many	TRBV12-3/TRBV12-4	TRBJ1-2	-	CASRSQGANYGYTF	TGTGCCAGCAGATCACAGGGAGCTAACTATGGCTACACCTTC
-	TRBV7-9	TRBJ1-3	-	CASSLLSGNTIYF	TGTGCCAGCAGCTTACTCTCTGGAAACACCATATATTTT
-	TRBV19	TRBJ2-7	-	CASSPITGRVAYEQYF	TGTGCCAGTAGTCCGATCACAGGTCGGGTGGCGTACGAGCAGTACTTC
few	TRBV5-5	TRBJ1-5	-	CASSFKPDNQPQHF	TGTGCCAGCAGCTTTAAACCGGACAATCAGCCCCAGCATTTT